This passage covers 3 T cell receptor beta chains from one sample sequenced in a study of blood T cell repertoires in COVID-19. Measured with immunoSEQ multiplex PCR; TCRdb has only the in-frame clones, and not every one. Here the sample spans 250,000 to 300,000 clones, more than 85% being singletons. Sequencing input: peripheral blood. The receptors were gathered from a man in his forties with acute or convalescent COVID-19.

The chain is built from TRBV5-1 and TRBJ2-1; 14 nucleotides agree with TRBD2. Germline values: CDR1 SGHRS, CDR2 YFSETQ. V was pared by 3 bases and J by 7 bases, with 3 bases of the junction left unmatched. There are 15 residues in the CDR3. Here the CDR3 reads CASSSGTSGGNEQFF. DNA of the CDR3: TGCGCCAGCAGCTCGGGGACTAGCGGGGGAAATGAGCAGTTCTTC.

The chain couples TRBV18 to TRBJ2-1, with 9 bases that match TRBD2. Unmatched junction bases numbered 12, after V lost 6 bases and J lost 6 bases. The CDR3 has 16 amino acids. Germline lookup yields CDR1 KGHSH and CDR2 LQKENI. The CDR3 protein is CASSRTSGSFPNEQFF. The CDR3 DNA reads TGTGCCAGCTCGCGTACTAGCGGGTCATTCCCCAATGAGCAGTTCTTC.

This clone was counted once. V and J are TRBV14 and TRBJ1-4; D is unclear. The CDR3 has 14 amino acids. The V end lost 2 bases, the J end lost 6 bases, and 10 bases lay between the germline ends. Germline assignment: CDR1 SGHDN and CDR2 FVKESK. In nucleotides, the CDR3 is TGTGCCAGCAGCCAAAGAGGAAGCGATGAAAAACTGTTTTTT. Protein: CASSQRGSDEKLFF. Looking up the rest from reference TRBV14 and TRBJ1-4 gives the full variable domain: EAGVTQFPSHSVIEKGQTVTLRCDPISGHDNLYWYRRVMGKEIKFLLHFVKESKQDESGMPNNRFLAERTGGTYSTLKVQPAELEDSGVYFCASSQRGSDEKLFFGSGTQLSVL.